Listed here is a single T cell receptor beta chain. A multiplex PCR was run with 60 Vbeta primers and 13 Jbeta primers. This table comes from immunoSEQ multiplex PCR, and its TCRdb copy is limited to in-frame clones, with some not included. Altogether roughly 190,000 clones are present, around 80% being singletons, with the ten largest covering 1.1%. This sample was included in a study of cytomegalovirus exposure and HLA in healthy donors. V shed 6 bases and J 15 bases; nucleotides not matched to a gene: 7. The CDR3 has 11 residues. From germline, CDR1 is SNHLY and CDR2 FYNNEI. The chain has TRBV2 and TRBJ2-1; 8 positions agree with TRBD1. This receptor was taken from a woman aged 40 to 50 in good health and CMV-seronegative. Source material: PBMCs. CDR3 sequence reads: CASREGQVAFF. CDR3 bases: TGTGCCAGCAGGGAGGGACAGGTTGCGTTCTTC.